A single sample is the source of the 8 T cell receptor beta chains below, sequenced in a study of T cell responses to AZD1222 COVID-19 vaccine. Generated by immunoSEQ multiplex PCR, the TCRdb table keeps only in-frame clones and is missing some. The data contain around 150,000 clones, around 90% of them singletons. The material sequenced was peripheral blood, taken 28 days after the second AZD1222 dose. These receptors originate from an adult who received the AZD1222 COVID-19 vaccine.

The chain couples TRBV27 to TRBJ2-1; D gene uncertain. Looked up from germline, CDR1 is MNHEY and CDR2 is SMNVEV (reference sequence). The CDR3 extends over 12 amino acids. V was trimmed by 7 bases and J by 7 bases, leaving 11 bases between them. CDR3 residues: CASTNIRNEQFF. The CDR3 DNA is TGTGCCAGCACAAATATTCGGAATGAGCAGTTCTTC.

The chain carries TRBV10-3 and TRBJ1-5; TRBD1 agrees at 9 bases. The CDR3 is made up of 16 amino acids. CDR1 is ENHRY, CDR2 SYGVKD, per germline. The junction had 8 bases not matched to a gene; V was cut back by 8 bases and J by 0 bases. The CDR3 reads CAIGDRENHSNQPQHF. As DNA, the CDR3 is TGTGCCATCGGGGACAGGGAAAATCATAGCAATCAGCCCCAGCATTTT.

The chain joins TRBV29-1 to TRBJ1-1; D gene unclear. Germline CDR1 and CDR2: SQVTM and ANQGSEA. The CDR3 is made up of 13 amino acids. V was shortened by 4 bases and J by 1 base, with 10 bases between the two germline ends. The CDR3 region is CSVASTPNTEAFF. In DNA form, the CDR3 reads TGCAGCGTTGCCTCGACACCGAACACTGAAGCTTTCTTT.

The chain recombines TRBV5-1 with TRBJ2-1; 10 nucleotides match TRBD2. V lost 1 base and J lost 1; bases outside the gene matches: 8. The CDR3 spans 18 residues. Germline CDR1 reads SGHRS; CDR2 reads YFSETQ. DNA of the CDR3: TGCGCCAGCAGCTTGAGGGTGCCTAGCGGGAGATCCTACAATGAGCAGTTCTTC. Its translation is CASSLRVPSGRSYNEQFF.

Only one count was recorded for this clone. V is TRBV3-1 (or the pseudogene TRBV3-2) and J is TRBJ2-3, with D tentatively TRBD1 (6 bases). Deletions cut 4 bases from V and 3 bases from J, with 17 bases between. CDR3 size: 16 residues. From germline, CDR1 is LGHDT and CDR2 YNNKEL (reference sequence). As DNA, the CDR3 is TGTGCCAGCAGCCCACAGCAGGGCAGGGGAACAGATACGCAGTATTTT. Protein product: CASSPQQGRGTDTQYF.

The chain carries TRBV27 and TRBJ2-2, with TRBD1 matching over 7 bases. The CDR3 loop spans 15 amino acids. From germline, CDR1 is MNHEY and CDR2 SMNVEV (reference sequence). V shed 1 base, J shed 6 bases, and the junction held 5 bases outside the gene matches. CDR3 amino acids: CASSLLGGWSGELFF. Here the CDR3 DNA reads TGTGCCAGCAGTTTATTAGGGGGCTGGTCCGGGGAGCTGTTTTTT.

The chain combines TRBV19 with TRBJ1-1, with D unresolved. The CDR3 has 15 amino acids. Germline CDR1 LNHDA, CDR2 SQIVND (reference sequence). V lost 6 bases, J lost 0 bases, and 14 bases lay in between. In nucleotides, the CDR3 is TGTGCCAGTAGACCTTTGTACGGACTGAACACTGAAGCTTTCTTT. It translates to CASRPLYGLNTEAFF.

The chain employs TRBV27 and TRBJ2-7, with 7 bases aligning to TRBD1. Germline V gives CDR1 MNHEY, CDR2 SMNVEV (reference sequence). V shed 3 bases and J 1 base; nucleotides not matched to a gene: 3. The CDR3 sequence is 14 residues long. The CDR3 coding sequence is TGTGCCAGCAGTTTTAGGGACAGTTCCTACGAGCAGTACTTC. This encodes CASSFRDSSYEQYF.